These T cell receptor beta chains were read from a single sample in a study of human T cells and chemical hapten exposure. TCRdb analysed the RACE reads with MiXCR anew, one entry per CDR3 protein. Of more than 80,000 distinct CDR3 sequences in the sample, about 10% were seen once. Here the sequenced sample was whole blood, taken in connection with sensitization to the hapten diphenylcyclopropenone (DPC). The receptors derive from a woman aged 45-65 years with alopecia areata. Some clones in this sample may be carry-over from other donors' samples. Both conserved end residues are part of each CDR3. The D gene is left open where the match is weak. Size values are once, few and many counts, or a class for expanded clones, and some rows have none.

J gene,clone size,D gene,V gene,CDR3 DNA,CDR3 protein
TRBJ1-2,few,.,TRBV28,TGTGCCAGCAGTCTCAACTATGGCTACACCTTC,CASSLNYGYTF
TRBJ1-2,many,.,TRBV28,TGTGCCAGCAGCTCCGGGAGGAACTATGGCTACACCTTC,CASSSGRNYGYTF
TRBJ2-3,.,.,TRBV30,TGTGCCTGGAAGGGAAAGGGCTCTAGCACAGATACGCAGTATTTT,CAWKGKGSSTDTQYF
TRBJ1-1,few,.,TRBV7-3,TGTGCCAGCAGCTGCACCCCTCCGAAGGACACTGAAGCTTTCTTT,CASSCTPPKDTEAFF
TRBJ2-5,many,.,TRBV2,TGTGCCAGCAGTTTACGCGGCGCAGGAGAGACCCAGTACTTC,CASSLRGAGETQYF
TRBJ2-2,many,.,TRBV12-3/TRBV12-4,TGTGCCAGCAGTAGACCCGCAGTTGGAGCCGGGGAGCTGTTTTTT,CASSRPAVGAGELFF
TRBJ2-1,.,TRBD2,TRBV3-1,TGTGCCAGCAGCCTAGACCCGGGAGGGCCCTATGAGCAGTTCTTC,CASSLDPGGPYEQFF
TRBJ1-5,many,TRBD1,TRBV28,TGTGCCAGCAGCCCGGGACAGGGGGTTCAGCCCCAGCATTTT,CASSPGQGVQPQHF
TRBJ1-5,many,.,TRBV10-2,TGCGCCAGCAGTGACAGCCATCAGCCCCAGCATTTT,CASSDSHQPQHF
TRBJ1-2,many,TRBD1,TRBV12-3/TRBV12-4,TGTGCCAGCAGCCGCCCCCGGGACAGGGGACTCCAGGGCTATGGCTACACCTTC,CASSRPRDRGLQGYGYTF
TRBJ1-1,many,.,TRBV20-1,TGCAAATGGACAAAGGGGTCTGAAGCTTTCTTT,CKWTKGSEAFF
TRBJ1-5,many,TRBD1,TRBV12-3/TRBV12-4,TGTGCCAGCAGACTCGGACAGGGCAATCAGCCCCAGCATTTT,CASRLGQGNQPQHF
TRBJ1-2,.,TRBD1,TRBV20-1,TGCAGTGCCCCGGGACAGGGTGATGGCTACACCTTC,CSAPGQGDGYTF
TRBJ1-6,few,.,TRBV7-3,TGTGCCAGCAGTAGTTCGGTTAATTCACCCCTCCACTTT,CASSSSVNSPLHF
TRBJ2-2,.,.,TRBV21-1,TGTGCCAGCAGCAAGGAGCGGGAGGCCCTTTTTCGCGGGGAGCTGTTTTTT,CASSKEREALFRGELFF
TRBJ2-7,.,TRBD2,TRBV6-6,TGTGCCAGCAGGGATAGACTAGCGGGCCCACCCCACGAGCAGTACTTC,CASRDRLAGPPHEQYF
TRBJ2-5,.,TRBD2,TRBV5-1,TGCGCCAGCAGAAGATTAGCGGGGCTAATACAAGAGACCCAGTACTTC,CASRRLAGLIQETQYF
TRBJ1-1,.,.,TRBV19,TGTGCCAGTAGTCGAGGGATTGAAGCTTTCTTT,CASSRGIEAFF
TRBJ1-5,many,.,TRBV5-1,TGCGCCAGCAGCAGGGACACCAATCAGCCCCAGCATTTT,CASSRDTNQPQHF
TRBJ2-3,many,TRBD2,TRBV7-7,TGTGCTACGGGAGGGTTTGGAGATACGCAGTATTTT,CATGGFGDTQYF
TRBJ1-1,few,.,TRBV7-3,TGTGCCAGCAGCTTACGAGGCAGAACTGAAGCTTTCTTT,CASSLRGRTEAFF
TRBJ2-3,.,.,TRBV5-1,TGCGCCAGCAGCTTGGTCAGGCGCACAGATACGCAGTATTTT,CASSLVRRTDTQYF
TRBJ2-3,.,TRBD2,TRBV4-2,TGTGCCAGCAACCCAAATCTAGCGGGAGAGGGATTAGATACGCAGTATTTT,CASNPNLAGEGLDTQYF
TRBJ2-7,.,.,TRBV7-2,TGTGCCAGCACCCCAGCCCTTATGGGGGAGCAGTACTTC,CASTPALMGEQYF
TRBJ2-5,many,.,TRBV5-1,TGCGCCAGCAGCTGGGGACTCCGAGGGGAGACCCAGTACTTC,CASSWGLRGETQYF
TRBJ2-7,few,.,TRBV28,TGTGCCAGCAGTCCCCCTGACCCCCACGAGCAGTACTTC,CASSPPDPHEQYF
TRBJ2-3,many,TRBD2,TRBV29-1,TGCAGCGTCAGTCGGCCTAGCGGACGCACAGATACGCAGTATTTT,CSVSRPSGRTDTQYF
TRBJ2-5,.,TRBD1,TRBV4-2,TGTGCCAGCAGCTCACAGAACAGGGGGCTAGAGACCCAGTACTTC,CASSSQNRGLETQYF
TRBJ2-5,few,.,TRBV11-1,TGTGCCAGCAGCTTAGCGGGGGGTGGCCTAGGAACCCAGTACTTC,CASSLAGGGLGTQYF